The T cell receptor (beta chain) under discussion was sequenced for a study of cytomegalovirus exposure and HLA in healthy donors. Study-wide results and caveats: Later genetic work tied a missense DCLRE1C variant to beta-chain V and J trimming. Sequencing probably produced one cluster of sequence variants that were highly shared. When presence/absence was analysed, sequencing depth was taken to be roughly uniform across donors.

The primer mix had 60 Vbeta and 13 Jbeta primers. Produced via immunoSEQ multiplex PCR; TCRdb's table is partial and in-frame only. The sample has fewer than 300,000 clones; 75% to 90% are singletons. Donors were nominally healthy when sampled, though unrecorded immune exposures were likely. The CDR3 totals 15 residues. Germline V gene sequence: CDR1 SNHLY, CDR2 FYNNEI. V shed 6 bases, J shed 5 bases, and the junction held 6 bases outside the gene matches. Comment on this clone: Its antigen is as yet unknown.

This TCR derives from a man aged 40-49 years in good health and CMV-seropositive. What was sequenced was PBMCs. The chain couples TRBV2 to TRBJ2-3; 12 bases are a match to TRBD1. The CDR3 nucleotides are TGTGCCAGCAGCGGGACAGGGGGCTGGGGAGATACGCAGTATTTT. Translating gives CASSGTGGWGDTQYF.